The rows below give T cell receptor beta chains drawn from one sample of a study of T cells in Graves' hyperthyroidism and ophthalmopathy. One entry per CDR3 protein results from TCRdb running MiXCR on the multiplex PCR reads. There are over 450,000 distinct CDR3 sequences in the sample; approximately 14% occur only once, and about a sixth lies in the top ten. The sample consisted of blood. These receptors all stem from a woman aged 18-35 years with Graves' hyperthyroidism. Each CDR3 is given with its conserved first and last residue. The order of the fields is clone size, D gene, J gene, V gene, CDR3 DNA, CDR3 protein. A D gene is named only where the DNA matches it firmly. The size of a clone is reported for some rows only, either as once, few or many, or as a class for expanded clones.

abundance: .
d_gene: TRBD2
j_gene: TRBJ2-1
v_gene: TRBV5-1
CDR3nt: TGCGCCAGCAGCTTGAGCCCGGGGGGTGAGCAGTTCTTC
CDR3aa: CASSLSPGGEQFF

abundance: many
d_gene: .
j_gene: TRBJ1-4
v_gene: TRBV19
CDR3nt: TGTGCCAGTAGTAGGAGTACTAATGAAAAACTGTTTTTT
CDR3aa: CASSRSTNEKLFF

abundance: .
d_gene: TRBD1
j_gene: TRBJ2-1
v_gene: TRBV16
CDR3nt: TGTGCCAGCAGCCCCGGACAGGGGGCGTTCAATGAGCAGTTCTTC
CDR3aa: CASSPGQGAFNEQFF

abundance: once
d_gene: .
j_gene: TRBJ1-1
v_gene: TRBV2
CDR3nt: TGTGCCGGCAGTGGAGGGGGGGCGGCTTTCTTT
CDR3aa: CAGSGGGAAFF

abundance: many
d_gene: TRBD2
j_gene: TRBJ2-3
v_gene: TRBV12-3/TRBV12-4
CDR3nt: TGTGCCAGCAGAACCGGGACTAGTTCCCCAGATACGCAGTATTTT
CDR3aa: CASRTGTSSPDTQYF

abundance: many
d_gene: TRBD1
j_gene: TRBJ2-2
v_gene: TRBV12-3/TRBV12-4
CDR3nt: TGTGCCAGCAGTTTAGGAGACAGGGGAGGTACCGGGGAGCTGTTTTTT
CDR3aa: CASSLGDRGGTGELFF

abundance: many
d_gene: .
j_gene: TRBJ1-1
v_gene: TRBV10-3
CDR3nt: TGTGCCATCAGTGAACATGATGAGGCTGACGCTTTCTTT
CDR3aa: CAISEHDEADAFF

abundance: .
d_gene: TRBD2
j_gene: TRBJ2-3
v_gene: TRBV20-1
CDR3nt: TGCAGTACCGTACTAGCGGGAGTAGTGACAGATACGCAGTATTTT
CDR3aa: CSTVLAGVVTDTQYF

abundance: many
d_gene: .
j_gene: TRBJ2-1
v_gene: TRBV2
CDR3nt: TGTGCCAGCAGTGAGGACAATGAGCAGTTCTTC
CDR3aa: CASSEDNEQFF

abundance: .
d_gene: .
j_gene: TRBJ2-7
v_gene: TRBV5-1
CDR3nt: TGCGCCAGCAGCTTGGAAGCCCAATACGAGCAGTACTTC
CDR3aa: CASSLEAQYEQYF

abundance: many
d_gene: .
j_gene: TRBJ2-7
v_gene: TRBV27
CDR3nt: TGTGCCAGCAGTTTTCCGACCGGGCAGGGGGGATACGAGCAGTACTTC
CDR3aa: CASSFPTGQGGYEQYF

abundance: many
d_gene: TRBD1
j_gene: TRBJ2-7
v_gene: TRBV5-1
CDR3nt: TGCGCCAGCAGAGCTGGACAGGCACACGAGCAGTACTTC
CDR3aa: CASRAGQAHEQYF

abundance: few
d_gene: TRBD2
j_gene: TRBJ2-3
v_gene: TRBV20-1
CDR3nt: TGCAGTGCTTCTGGAGAGCGGGGGACCATGGATACGCAGTATTTT
CDR3aa: CSASGERGTMDTQYF

abundance: .
d_gene: .
j_gene: TRBJ2-5
v_gene: TRBV10-3
CDR3nt: TGTGCCATCGGGAGCCAAGAGACCCAGTACTTC
CDR3aa: CAIGSQETQYF

abundance: many
d_gene: .
j_gene: TRBJ2-1
v_gene: TRBV29-1
CDR3nt: TGCAGCGTTGAGGCCATTGCGTATGAGCAGTTCTTC
CDR3aa: CSVEAIAYEQFF

abundance: many
d_gene: .
j_gene: TRBJ1-4
v_gene: TRBV6-1
CDR3nt: TGTGCCAGCACGAGGCAGGTGTGGGAAAAACTGTTTTTT
CDR3aa: CASTRQVWEKLFF

abundance: many
d_gene: TRBD1
j_gene: TRBJ1-1
v_gene: TRBV10-3
CDR3nt: TGTGCCATCAGTGAGTCCCCTACAGGGGGGAACACTGAAGCTTTCTTT
CDR3aa: CAISESPTGGNTEAFF

abundance: many
d_gene: .
j_gene: TRBJ1-1
v_gene: TRBV14
CDR3nt: TGTGCCAGCAGCCAAGATATCCTCTATGAAGCTTTCTTT
CDR3aa: CASSQDILYEAFF

abundance: many
d_gene: TRBD2
j_gene: TRBJ2-3
v_gene: TRBV6-1
CDR3nt: TGTGCCAGCAGTTGGCAGCGGGAGGCCCAAACCCATACGCAGTATTTT
CDR3aa: CASSWQREAQTHTQYF

abundance: many
d_gene: TRBD1
j_gene: TRBJ2-2
v_gene: TRBV6-2/TRBV6-3
CDR3nt: TGTGCCAGCAGTTACAACCAGGGGGCGAACACCGGGGAGCTGTTTTTT
CDR3aa: CASSYNQGANTGELFF

abundance: few
d_gene: TRBD2
j_gene: TRBJ2-1
v_gene: TRBV7-3
CDR3nt: TGTGCCAGCAGCGTGGGACTAGCCTCCTACAATGAGCAGTTCTTC
CDR3aa: CASSVGLASYNEQFF

abundance: .
d_gene: .
j_gene: TRBJ2-2
v_gene: TRBV6-1
CDR3nt: TGTGCCAGCAGTGAAAATGAGGGGGTGCTTCGGGAGCTGTTTTTT
CDR3aa: CASSENEGVLRELFF

abundance: many
d_gene: TRBD1
j_gene: TRBJ1-1
v_gene: TRBV28
CDR3nt: TGTGCCAGCAGTCCCTCTGGACAGGGGTTGAACACTGAAGCTTTCTTT
CDR3aa: CASSPSGQGLNTEAFF

abundance: many
d_gene: .
j_gene: TRBJ2-3
v_gene: TRBV9
CDR3nt: TGTGCCAGCAGCGGAGCGGGGACAAAAGATACGCAGTATTTT
CDR3aa: CASSGAGTKDTQYF

abundance: many
d_gene: .
j_gene: TRBJ1-5
v_gene: TRBV12-3/TRBV12-4
CDR3nt: TGTGCCAGCAGTTTATTGGTTCCGAACGATGGCAATCAGCCCCAGCATTTT
CDR3aa: CASSLLVPNDGNQPQHF

abundance: .
d_gene: .
j_gene: TRBJ2-1
v_gene: TRBV3-1
CDR3nt: TGTGCCAGCAGCCAGATAGCAGGGAACAATGAGCAGTTCTTC
CDR3aa: CASSQIAGNNEQFF

abundance: many
d_gene: TRBD2
j_gene: TRBJ2-5
v_gene: TRBV7-8
CDR3nt: TGTGCCAGCAGGCCCGCGGGAGCGGGGGAGACCCAGTACTTC
CDR3aa: CASRPAGAGETQYF

abundance: many
d_gene: .
j_gene: TRBJ1-5
v_gene: TRBV12-3/TRBV12-4
CDR3nt: TGTGCCAGCAGTTTCCTGTCAGTTAGAAGTGGGCCCCAGCATTTT
CDR3aa: CASSFLSVRSGPQHF

abundance: .
d_gene: TRBD1
j_gene: TRBJ2-4
v_gene: TRBV4-1
CDR3nt: TGCGCCAGCAGCCCAAACTCCGGGACAGGGCCCCAGGGAGCCAAAAACATTCAGTACTTC
CDR3aa: CASSPNSGTGPQGAKNIQYF

abundance: few
d_gene: TRBD1
j_gene: TRBJ2-5
v_gene: TRBV6-1
CDR3nt: TGTGCCAGCAGTAAGGGCCCAGGGGGCCCCCAAGAGACCCAGTACTTC
CDR3aa: CASSKGPGGPQETQYF

abundance: many
d_gene: TRBD2
j_gene: TRBJ2-1
v_gene: TRBV6-1
CDR3nt: TGTGCCAGCAGTGAAATCGGGACGGGAGGGAGTGAGCAGTTCTTC
CDR3aa: CASSEIGTGGSEQFF

abundance: many
d_gene: TRBD2
j_gene: TRBJ2-1
v_gene: TRBV12-5
CDR3nt: TGTGCTAGTGGTTTGTTGGGAGGGAGGGGCAATGAGCAGTTCTTC
CDR3aa: CASGLLGGRGNEQFF